One sample yielded the 27 T cell receptor beta chains listed below, sequenced in a study of regulatory T cells in long-lasting Graves disease. Building of the TCR beta libraries involved iRepertoire HTBI primers and Arm-PCR of CDR3 regions. In TCRdb, the multiplex PCR reads were re-called with MiXCR into one record per CDR3 protein. The table lists around 420,000 distinct CDR3 sequences, approximately 16% of them singletons, with 7.8% in the top ten. Time point described: newly diagnosed GD, antithyroid drugs for less than 3 months. With RNA extracted from PBMCs as input, the TCR library was made. This sample also belongs to another study, concerning T cells in Graves' hyperthyroidism and ophthalmopathy.

Material: peripheral blood mononuclear cells (PBMCs), obtained at new diagnosis, from a patient treated with antithyroid drugs. The origin of the receptors is a woman between 35 and 50 years old with Graves disease.

The chain employs TRBV3-2 and TRBJ2-1; the tabulated D call, TRBD2, remains unverified against the DNA. TRBV3-2 is deemed a pseudogene. The CDR3 runs to 16 residues. CDR3 amino acids: CASSLQREGSGNEQFF. CDR3 coding DNA: TGTGCCAGCAGCCTGCAGCGGGAGGGGAGTGGGAATGAGCAGTTCTTC.

This clonotype was seen a few times. The gene calls are TRBV5-5 and TRBJ2-2; D gene unclear. This CDR3 has 16 amino acids. Trimming shortened V by 1 base and J by 5 bases, and 15 bases separated the two germline ends. CDR1 is SGHKS and CDR2 is YYEKEE in the germline V gene (reference sequence). The CDR3 region is CASSLTINTVTGELFF. The DNA for the CDR3 is TGTGCCAGCAGCTTGACCATTAATACAGTTACCGGGGAGCTGTTTTTT.

This clonotype was observed at least ten times. This chain uses TRBV28 with TRBJ2-2; TRBD2 matches 12 bases. The CDR3 is 18 amino acids. The junction had 14 bases not matched to a gene; V was cut back by 8 bases and J by 4 bases. CDR1 is MDHEN and CDR2 is SYDVKM in the germline V gene. Here the CDR3 reads CASGKPSGRAGSTGELFF. Written as DNA, the CDR3 is TGTGCCAGCGGCAAGCCTAGCGGGAGGGCCGGCAGCACCGGGGAGCTGTTTTTT.

Points on this clonotype: A far larger clone differs by one base, so this is likely a read error. The rearrangement links TRBV12-3 or TRBV12-4 to TRBJ2-5; the match to TRBD2 covers 11 bases. The end of the DNA aligns better with TRBJ2-1, so the J call may be wrong. The CDR3 has 15 amino acids. In DNA, the CDR3 is TGTGCCAGCGGTGCCGGGACTAGCGGTCTCAATGAGCAGTTCTTC. It codes for CASGAGTSGLNEQFF.

The sample holds a few counts of this clonotype. Being one base from a much bigger clone, this may be a read error. V and J are TRBV11-3 and TRBJ2-2; TRBD1 might be the D (6 bases). The germline CDR1 and CDR2 sequences are SGHNT and YENEEA. This CDR3 has 16 residues. As DNA, the CDR3 is TGTGCCGGCAGGATGACCGGGACACCGAACACCGGGGAGCTGTTTTTT. It codes for CAGRMTGTPNTGELFF. Full variable domain (remainder filled in from reference TRBV11-3 and TRBJ2-2): EAGVVQSPRYKIIEKKQPVAFWCNPISGHNTLYWYLQNLGQGPELLIRYENEEAVDDSQLPKDRFSAERLKGVDSTLKIQPAELGDSAVYLCAGRMTGTPNTGELFFGEGSRLTVL.

This clonotype was picked up a small number of times. J is TRBJ2-2 and V is TRBV6-1, with 13 bases fitting TRBD2. The CDR3 runs 17 residues. The V gene's germline CDR1 is MNHNS and CDR2 SASEGT. The J segment lost 4 bases and the V segment lost 7 bases, leaving 9 bases of the junction unmatched. CDR3 protein: CASTFGLAGVGTGELFF. The CDR3 DNA sequence: TGTGCCAGCACATTCGGACTAGCGGGAGTGGGCACCGGGGAGCTGTTTTTT.

There are a few counts of this clonotype. The chain employs TRBV30 and TRBJ2-7; no clear D. The CDR3 sequence is 17 residues long. CDR1 GTSNPN and CDR2 SVGIG come from the germline V gene (reference sequence). V was pared by 1 base and J by 0 bases, with 19 bases between. The CDR3 DNA follows: TGTGCCTGGAGTGGGTTACCGGGCCATGAGAGCTCCTACGAGCAGTACTTC. Its translation is CAWSGLPGHESSYEQYF.

There are many counts of this clonotype. The rearrangement links TRBV28 to TRBJ2-7; 7 bases are shared with TRBD1. The germline gives CDR1 MDHEN, CDR2 SYDVKM. The CDR3 has 15 amino acids. V lost 7 bases and J lost 5; bases outside the gene matches: 14. DNA for the CDR3: TGTGCCAGCAACCCCCACACCTCACAGGGGCACGAGCAGTACTTC. This gives the protein CASNPHTSQGHEQYF.

A few counts support this clonotype. The CDR3 DNA sequence: TGTGCCAGCAGTTACTCAAAGCTTGGGTTTCCTTCAATGTACGAGCAGTACTTC. Protein sequence: CASSYSKLGFPSMYEQYF. The chain recombines TRBV6-2 or TRBV6-3 with TRBJ2-7, with D uncertain. The CDR3 spans 18 residues. Germline V gene sequence: CDR1 MNHEY, CDR2 SVGEGT. V gave up 0 bases and J gave up 4 bases, with 22 bases separating them.

In this sample, this clonotype turned up a few times. V gene TRBV24-1 combines with J gene TRBJ2-7, with TRBD1 matching 12 bases. Germline-derived CDR1 and CDR2 are KGHDR and SFDVKD. The CDR3 covers 15 residues. V lost 4 bases to trimming and J lost 8 bases; unmatched junction nucleotides: 8. In nucleotides, the CDR3 is TGTGCCACCAGTGAAACCGGGACAGGGGGCGGTCAGCAGTACTTC. Translated: CATSETGTGGGQQYF.

The rearrangement uses TRBV28 and TRBJ1-2; D remains unclear. Deletions cut 3 bases from V and 8 bases from J, with 13 bases between. From germline, CDR1 is MDHEN and CDR2 SYDVKM. The CDR3 totals 13 residues. The CDR3 sequence is CASSFLPVRGYTF. CDR3 nucleotide sequence: TGTGCCAGCAGTTTCCTCCCCGTCCGGGGCTACACCTTC.

In its sample, this clonotype was seen many times. The rearrangement links TRBV29-1 to TRBJ1-1; D is uncertain. The CDR3 loop spans 13 amino acids. In germline, CDR1 is SQVTM, CDR2 ANQGSEA. V gave up 2 bases and J gave up 0 bases, with 7 bases separating them. The CDR3: CSVERPMNTEAFF. For the CDR3, the DNA is TGCAGCGTTGAACGGCCTATGAACACTGAAGCTTTCTTT.

This clonotype came up a few times. The chain carries TRBV6-2 or TRBV6-3 and TRBJ2-1, with D uncertain. V shed 4 bases and J shed 0 bases, with 13 bases lying between them. CDR1 and CDR2 (germline): MNHEY, SVGEGT. CDR3 length: 16 residues. The CDR3 spells CASSLMLTYSYNEQFF. CDR3 in DNA: TGTGCCAGCAGTTTAATGCTCACCTACTCCTACAATGAGCAGTTCTTC.

This clonotype has just one count. This chain links TRBV6-2 or TRBV6-3 with TRBJ1-2; D call uncertain. This CDR3 spans 12 amino acids. Trimming took 8 bases from V and 2 from J, leaving 9 bases between them. The germline V gene has CDR1 MNHEY and CDR2 SVGEGT. In DNA form, the CDR3 reads TGTGCCAGCCAAGGACGGAACTATGGCTACACCTTC. As protein: CASQGRNYGYTF.

Comment on this clonotype: It may be a read error: a sequence one base away is much more abundant. This CDR3 is missing its conserved last phenylalanine or tryptophan, likely due to a read error. This chain joins TRBV6-9 and TRBJ2-7, with TRBD1 matching 10 bases. V gave up 3 bases and J gave up 3 bases; unmatched junction bases: 8. Germline values: CDR1 MNHGY, CDR2 SVAAGI. This CDR3 region has 16 residues. CDR3 DNA sequence: TGTGCCAGCAGTTACTCTGGGGACAGGGGTAGCTACGAGCAGTACCTC. It is translated as CASSYSGDRGSYEQYL.

About this clonotype itself: Possible read error: a much larger clone is one base away. The CDR3 end shows no conserved phenylalanine or tryptophan, and so a read error is likely. The gene calls are TRBV7-2 and TRBJ1-2; D unclear. Germline CDR1 and CDR2: SGHTA and FQGNSA. The V gene lost 4 bases and the J gene lost 5 bases, with 11 bases spanning the gap. CDR3 length: 13 residues. CDR3 protein: CASSYPGWYGYTV. CDR3 sequence (DNA): TGTGCCAGCAGCTATCCCGGGTGGTATGGCTACACCGTC.

This clonotype was seen a few times. The V gene is TRBV18, the J gene TRBJ1-4, with D possibly TRBD1 on 6 matching bases. Trimming took 2 bases from V and 10 from J, leaving 32 bases between them. Germline CDR1 and CDR2: KGHSH and LQKENI. This CDR3 contains 20 residues. In nucleotides, the CDR3 is TGTGCCAGCTCACCAAGGGACCATCCGTCGGTCGGGGGCCCTATTGGAAAACTGTTTTTT. Amino acid sequence: CASSPRDHPSVGGPIGKLFF.

This clonotype was seen a few times. The V and J genes are TRBV6-1 and TRBJ2-1; possibly TRBD2 for D (5 bases). There are 15 residues in the CDR3. CDR1 is MNHNS, CDR2 SASEGT, per germline. The ends were cut back, 4 bases at V and 0 bases at J, with 10 bases in the middle. In DNA, the CDR3 is TGTGCCAGCAGTGTGGAGGACCACTCCTACAATGAGCAGTTCTTC. It yields the protein CASSVEDHSYNEQFF.

This clonotype was counted at least ten times. This rearrangement joins TRBV12-3 or TRBV12-4 to TRBJ2-7, with 7 bases matching TRBD1. The CDR3 is made up of 13 amino acids. The ends lost 8 bases at V and 3 bases at J; junction bases unmatched: 7. The CDR3: CASAPDRVYEQYF. The CDR3 DNA reads as TGTGCCAGCGCCCCCGACAGGGTCTACGAGCAGTACTTC.

This clonotype was observed many times. V usage is TRBV2 and J usage is TRBJ2-3, with TRBD2 identical over 9 bases. The CDR3 is 18 amino acids. Germline CDR1 and CDR2: SNHLY and FYNNEI. Trimming at V came to 0 bases and at J to 0 bases, leaving 7 bases not matched to a gene. The CDR3 spells CASSEARLAEASTDTQYF. As DNA, the CDR3 is TGTGCCAGCAGTGAAGCCAGACTAGCGGAAGCTAGCACAGATACGCAGTATTTT.

This clonotype has ten or more counts. This sequence joins TRBV3-1 and TRBJ2-1; D may be TRBD2 (6 bases). The CDR3 runs to 17 residues. V dropped 0 bases and J dropped 2 bases, with 14 bases sitting between them. Looked up from germline, CDR1 is LGHDT and CDR2 is YNNKEL (reference sequence). Here the CDR3 DNA reads TGTGCCAGCAGCCAAGATTTTAGCGGCCTGACCTACAATGAGCAGTTCTTC. Translating it yields CASSQDFSGLTYNEQFF.

In its sample, this clonotype was seen many times. The rearrangement joins TRBV28 to TRBJ2-7, with D perhaps given as TRBD1 or TRBD2 (5 bases each). The germline V and J ends were trimmed by 2 bases and 4 bases, with 12 bases remaining between them. Germline lookup yields CDR1 MDHEN and CDR2 SYDVKM. The CDR3 runs 14 residues. The CDR3 spells CASSLHRDLYEQYF. CDR3 bases: TGTGCCAGCAGTTTACATCGGGACCTATACGAGCAGTACTTC.

This clonotype has ten or more counts. This chain uses TRBV6-2 or TRBV6-3 with TRBJ2-7; TRBD2 is a possible D gene (6 bases). CDR3 length equals 12 residues. Germline lookup yields CDR1 MNHEY and CDR2 SVGEGT. V shed 6 bases and J shed 5 bases, with 11 bases lying between them. The CDR3 nucleotides read TGTGCCAGCAGGGGCGGGAACCACGAGCAGTACTTC. Amino acids: CASRGGNHEQYF.

Remarks on this clonotype: At one end, the junction sequence differs from germline, possibly due to a read error. The V and J genes are TRBV5-1 and TRBJ2-1, with a possible D match to TRBD1 (5 bases). The CDR3 contains 17 residues. Germline lookup yields CDR1 SGHRS and CDR2 YFSETQ. The DNA of the CDR3 is TGCGCCAGCTGTAGGGGTAGCCTCCTTGAGGCCAAAAACATTCGGTACTTC. Encoded protein: CASCRGSLLEAKNIRYF.

This clonotype was counted ten times or more. The chain employs TRBV19 and TRBJ1-6; D is ambiguous. V was clipped by 7 bases and J by 10 bases, with 14 bases between them. Per the germline V gene, CDR1 is LNHDA and CDR2 is SQIVND (reference sequence). There are 13 residues in the CDR3. The CDR3 DNA sequence: TGTGCCAGTACCATCGGCGGGTCCTCACCCCTCCACTTT. Its translation: CASTIGGSSPLHF. Full variable domain (remainder filled in from reference TRBV19 and TRBJ1-6): DGGITQSPKYLFRKEGQNVTLSCEQNLNHDAMYWYRQDPGQGLRLIYYSQIVNDFQKGDIAEGYSVSREKKESFPLTVTSAQKNPTAFYLCASTIGGSSPLHFGNGTRLTVT.

In regard to this clonotype: The CDR3 end shows no conserved phenylalanine or tryptophan, and so a read error is likely. The DNA is omitted, as the CDR3 cannot be located on it reliably, and the CDR3 follows TCRdb's listing. The chain uses TRBV5-1 and TRBJ2-6; the listed D gene, TRBD1, was not tested against the DNA. CDR1 and CDR2 from the germline V gene are SGHRS and YFSETQ. Ends included, the CDR3 has 16 residues. The CDR3 spells CASSDGTGAGANVRTI.

This clonotype was recorded many times. V and J are TRBV27 and TRBJ1-4, with a weak D call TRBD1 (5 bases). V was cut by 8 bases and J by 6 bases, with 16 bases left in between. Germline CDR1 is MNHEY and CDR2 is SMNVEV (reference sequence). CDR3 length equals 14 residues. The CDR3 spells CASGHGIRDEKLFF. The CDR3 DNA sequence: TGTGCCAGCGGACACGGGATACGGGATGAAAAACTGTTTTTT.